This T cell receptor beta chain was identified in a study of CD8 T cells in ankylosing spondylitis. Regarding this clonotype: Its antigen is still unknown.

TCRdb re-analysed the 5' RACE reads in MiXCR, keeping a single row per CDR3 protein. This table has 200,000 to 300,000 distinct CDR3 sequences, 8.6% appearing once. V lost 5 bases and J lost 0; bases outside the gene matches: 2. Germline V CDR1 and CDR2: SGHRS, YFSETQ. The CDR3 is 14 residues long. General study points: Relatively scarce in peripheral blood, disease-linked clones were CD8+. Prior work had noted some motif variants in reactive arthritis blood and synovial fluid. Matched ankylosing spondylitis synovial fluid reportedly contained a significantly enriched population of disease-linked clones. Roughly eight highly homologous variants made up a TCR beta motif that seemed to typify ankylosing spondylitis blood.

This chain joins TRBV5-1 and TRBJ2-7; TRBD2 matches 10 bases. This TCR came from a male donor with ankylosing spondylitis or in good health (not recorded which). Sequenced material: blood, either unsorted or a sorted T cell fraction (not recorded which). Here the CDR3 DNA reads TGCGCCAGCAGTGCTAGCGGGAGCTCCTACGAGCAGTACTTC. Its translation: CASSASGSSYEQYF. Together with reference TRBV5-1 and TRBJ2-7, the CDR3 gives the full variable domain: KAGVTQTPRYLIKTRGQQVTLSCSPISGHRSVSWYQQTPGQGLQFLFEYFSETQRNKGNFPGRFSGRQFSNSRSEMNVSTLELGDSALYLCASSASGSSYEQYFGPGTRLTVT.